The clone carrying this TCR beta chain was counted many times. The target antigen is unknown. The data stem from a study of T cells in Graves' hyperthyroidism and ophthalmopathy. Amplified TCR beta CDR3 regions derived from RNA transcripts. The HTBI primer set drove a first-round RT-PCR of the TCR CDR3. TCRdb reanalysed the multiplex PCR reads using MiXCR and keeps one entry per CDR3 protein. The sample includes around 350,000 distinct CDR3 sequences, around 15% of them seen just once. The CDR3 is 12 amino acids. The ends were cut back, 1 base at V and 10 bases at J, with 11 bases in the middle. Germline assignment: CDR1 SNHLY and CDR2 FYNNEI. The cohort's ophthalmopathy patients, a group with duration under 3 months, had a Clinical Activity Score of at least 3 and a NOSPECS grade of at least 4. Study-wide findings and caveats: In the analysis, a 13 V-J model separated ophthalmopathy from stable hyperthyroidism. Clonotypes that were expanded in thyroid above 0.001 mostly appeared in blood too.

The sample consisted of blood. The receptor was derived from a woman in her sixties with Graves' ophthalmopathy. The rearrangement joins TRBV2 to TRBJ2-7; the D gene is possibly TRBD2 (5 bases). DNA of the CDR3: TGTGCCAGCAGTGAAGTGATGAGGGAACAGTACTTC. Translated, it gives CASSEVMREQYF.